This TCR beta chain was observed in a study of shared clonotypes between healthy human individuals. Study context: Per donor, CD8 memory used one plate, CD8 naive used two, CD4 memory used three and CD4 naive used three.

Deletions cut 5 bases from V and 2 bases from J, with 7 bases between. Looked up from germline, CDR1 is SGHTA and CDR2 is FQGNSA. This CDR3 spans 12 amino acids. Comments on this clone: What it recognizes is unknown.

Naive-designated CD8 cells lacked CD45RO, were positively enriched for CCR7, and omitted terminally differentiated effector memory CD45RA+ cells. Healthy HIV-negative adults without recent acute infections or vaccinations served as donors. Notes on the study in general: Clonotype sharing across several donors was observed for around 5% of naive CD4 clonotypes. Apart from blood, nothing was sampled; tissue repertoires likely differ.

Data came from immunoSEQ multiplex PCR; TCRdb stores just in-frame clones and leaves some out. The sample lists more than 500,000 clones, roughly 95% occurring once. The chain combines TRBV7-2 with TRBJ2-7; possible D gene TRBD1, 5 bases. The sample taken for sequencing was naive CD8+ T cells sorted from blood. The TCR sequence derives from a young woman in good health. The CDR3 DNA follows: TGTGCCAGCAGCCCAGGGACCTACGAGCAGTACTTC. Protein: CASSPGTYEQYF.